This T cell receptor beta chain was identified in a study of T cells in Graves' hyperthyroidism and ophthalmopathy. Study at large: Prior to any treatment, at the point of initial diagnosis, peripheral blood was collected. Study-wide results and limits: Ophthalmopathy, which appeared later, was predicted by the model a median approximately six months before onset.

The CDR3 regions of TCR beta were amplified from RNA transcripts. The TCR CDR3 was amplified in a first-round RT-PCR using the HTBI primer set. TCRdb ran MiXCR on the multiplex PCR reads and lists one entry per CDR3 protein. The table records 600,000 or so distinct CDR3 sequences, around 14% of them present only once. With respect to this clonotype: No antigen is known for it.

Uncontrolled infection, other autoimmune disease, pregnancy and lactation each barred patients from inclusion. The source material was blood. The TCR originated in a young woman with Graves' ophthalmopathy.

The CDR3 region has the DNA TGTGCCAGCAGTCCGAACCCCGGGACTAGCGGGACCCCCTCCTACAATGAGCAGTTCTTC. Amino acids: CASSPNPGTSGTPSYNEQFF. The V call is TRBV12-3 or TRBV12-4, the J call TRBJ2-1; TRBD2 agrees at 13 bases. Trimming cost V 5 bases and J 0 bases; bases outside gene matches: 13. The CDR3 length is 20 residues.